This T cell receptor (beta chain) derives from a study of blood T cell repertoires in COVID-19. Study at large: The samples span acute and convalescent COVID-19 from the United States, Italy and Spain. The analysed material was cDNA or gDNA that came from T cells, B-cell-depleted T cells, or PBMCs.

Trimming stripped 8 bases from V and 1 base from J, with 5 bases between. The CDR3 length is 11 residues. Germline V gives CDR1 MNHEY, CDR2 SVGAGI. In the original workflow: The authors estimated nucleated cell counts from reference gene primer amplification. Assay used: immunoSEQ multiplex PCR; TCRdb lists only in-frame clones, some missing. The D gene and trimming were derived from the DNA, and the V and J assignments and clone size from that table. The sample carries over 400,000 clones, 85% to 90% recorded once. Seattle's cohort entered during active infection and was followed longitudinally. The source material was peripheral blood. This chain joins TRBV6-5 and TRBJ1-1; D gene unclear. The sequence was obtained from a woman aged 45-65 years with COVID-19, enrolled during active disease. The CDR3 sequence is CASSGNTEAFF. The CDR3 coding sequence is TGTGCCAGCTCGGGGAACACTGAAGCTTTCTTT.